Sequencing of this T cell receptor (beta chain) was carried out in a study of OX40 agonist ivuxolimab in advanced cancers. Overall study context: Patients were under 90% male with ages roughly 20 to 85, mean 60.

Data came from immunoSEQ multiplex PCR; TCRdb stores just in-frame clones and leaves some out. The sample holds just under 65,000 clones; around 80% are singletons and the top ten take approximately 1%. This clonotype originated in an adult with an advanced solid tumor such as melanoma, head and neck, liver or kidney cancer. Sample: CD4+ or CD8+ T cells sorted from blood, taken in a trial of the OX40 agonist ivuxolimab.

For the CDR3, the DNA is TGTGCCAGCAGCCCAGGGGAAAACTCCTACAATGAGCAGTTCTTC. Protein sequence: CASSPGENSYNEQFF. This rearrangement joins TRBV7-9 to TRBJ2-1; D might be TRBD1 (6 bases). The ends were cut back, 5 bases at V and 0 bases at J, with 11 bases in the middle. CDR1 is SEHNR and CDR2 is FQNEAQ in the germline V gene (reference sequence). CDR3 length: 15 residues. Together with reference TRBV7-9 and TRBJ2-1, the CDR3 gives the full variable domain: DTGVSQNPRHKITKRGQNVTFRCDPISEHNRLYWYRQTLGQGPEFLTYFQNEAQLEKSRLLSDRFSAERPKGSFSTLEIQRTEQGDSAMYLCASSPGENSYNEQFFGPGTRLTVL.